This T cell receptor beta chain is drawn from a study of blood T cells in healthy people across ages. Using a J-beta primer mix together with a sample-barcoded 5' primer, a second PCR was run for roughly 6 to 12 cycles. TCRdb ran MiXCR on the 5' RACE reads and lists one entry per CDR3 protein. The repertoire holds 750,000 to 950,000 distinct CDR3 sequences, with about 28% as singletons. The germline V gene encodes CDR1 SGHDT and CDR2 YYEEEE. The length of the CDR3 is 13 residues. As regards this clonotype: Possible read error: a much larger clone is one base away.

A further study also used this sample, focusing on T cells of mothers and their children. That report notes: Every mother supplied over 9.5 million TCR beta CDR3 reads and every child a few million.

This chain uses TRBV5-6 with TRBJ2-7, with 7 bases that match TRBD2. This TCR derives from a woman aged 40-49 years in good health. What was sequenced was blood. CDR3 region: CTSSWGGAYEQYF. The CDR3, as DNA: TGTACCAGCAGCTGGGGGGGAGCCTACGAGCAGTACTTC.